The source of this T cell receptor (beta chain) is a study of T cells in Graves' hyperthyroidism and ophthalmopathy. The CDR3 has 13 residues. Germline V gene data show CDR1 as LGHDT and CDR2 as YNNKEL (reference sequence). The V end lost 1 base, the J end lost 7 bases, and 10 bases lay between the germline ends. This clonotype came up many times. Exclusion of patients followed from uncontrolled infection, other autoimmune disease, pregnancy or lactation. PBMCs were obtained from about 9.9 ml fresh peripheral blood. Using RNA transcripts as the source, TCR beta CDR3 regions were amplified. Primed by the HTBI set, a first-round RT-PCR was run on the TCR CDR3. Via MiXCR, TCRdb re-called the multiplex PCR reads, giving one row per CDR3 protein. Of roughly 300,000 distinct CDR3 sequences in the sample, approximately 22% were seen once.

The sample taken for sequencing was blood. The TCR originated in a woman aged 50 to 60 with Graves' hyperthyroidism. J is TRBJ1-2 and V is TRBV3-1, with D tentatively TRBD1 (5 bases). This chain's CDR3 is CASSQVPDTGYTF. The CDR3 DNA is TGTGCCAGCAGCCAAGTACCGGACACTGGCTACACCTTC.